This T cell receptor beta chain comes out of a study of T cells in Graves' hyperthyroidism and ophthalmopathy (dated by TCRdb to about 2019). For context, the study as a whole: Peripheral blood was sampled at the time of initial diagnosis, prior to any treatment. To identify TCR V-J signatures that set the groups apart, the researchers used a discovery cohort of about a hundred patients, made up of under 50 with Graves' ophthalmopathy and some 56 with stable Graves' hyperthyroidism. Whether ophthalmopathy could be predicted prospectively was tested in an independent validation cohort made up of approximately 19 hyperthyroidism patients plus 17 patients who later progressed to ophthalmopathy. For training and testing, the 110 or so patients in the discovery cohort were randomly divided in a 7:3 ratio. In addition, the study compared T-cell repertoires in thyroid tissue and in blood from several Graves' hyperthyroidism patients. Once sampling was done, hyperthyroidism patients were given methimazole at a starting dose of 30 mg daily, whereas ophthalmopathy patients were given high-dose intravenous methylprednisolone. The paper describes TCR Vbeta CDR3 sequencing of 130 to 150 peripheral blood samples, made up of about 41 ophthalmopathy patients, some 76 hyperthyroidism patients and 17 progressor patients. The full study reports these points: In validation, progression to ophthalmopathy was predicted by the model with 70.59% sensitivity and around 76% specificity, a median of about 6.8 months before onset. Sample size was not statistically predetermined, and blinding of investigators to group allocation was not performed. In cross-validation, a model built on a 13 V-J signature told ophthalmopathy apart from stable hyperthyroidism with approximately 91% sensitivity and approximately 81% specificity, and in testing the same model reached 80%/75%. Most expanded thyroid clonotypes (frequency above 0.001) were also detected in blood, a finding suggesting that blood repertoires may reflect thyroid immune responses.

V is cut back by 0 bases and J by 2 bases, with 13 bases in the junction unmatched. CDR1 and CDR2 (DFQATT, SNEGSKA) derive from the germline V gene (reference sequence). Including cysteine and phenylalanine, the CDR3 has 19 amino acids. CDR3 DNA only is kept here, 57 bases in frame from base 1. The sample holds many counts of this clonotype. What this receptor recognizes is not known. Within one base of it there is no much larger clone, and no base qualities were kept. Amplification of TCR beta CDR3 regions was carried out from RNA transcripts. The first round of RT-PCR for the TCR CDR3 was performed with the HTBI primer set and the Qiagen OneStep RT-PCR kit. The libraries were constructed in a second round of multiplex PCR and then size-selected and purified. Paired-end sequencing of the libraries was performed with 100 bp reads on an Illumina HiSeq2000. The authors' pipeline ran thus. Raw data were processed with SOAPnuke, discarding reads with adapters, uncalled bases, mean Phred below 15, or no exact constant-primer or identifier match. High-quality paired reads were merged with COPE v1.2.5, and unique nucleotide sequences were defined as clonotypes. Clonotypes were aligned to IMGT TRBV, TRBD and TRBJ reference segments using MiTCR v1.1. The analysis was restricted to V-J combinations with a frequency above 0.0001, which together covered 99% to 99.2% of the repertoires. The TCS score was defined as F50 (clonal expansion) divided by E x V (chaos), with BLOSUM62-based TCRdist calculated between CDR3 peptides within each V-J. Welch's t-statistics and random forest reduced roughly 540 V-J features to 10 to 15, which were used in a naive Bayes classifier (R e1071). The raw public data were reprocessed by TCRdb itself: fastp quality trimming at Q25, MiXCR clonotype calling, in-frame beta chains only. Each entry merges the rows of one CDR3 protein and shows their most common DNA and genes. TCRdb, not the authors, supplied the V and J calls. Present in this sample are under 300,000 distinct CDR3 sequences, 13% to 15% of which were seen just once. Together, the top ten hold more than 10% of the sample.

The hyperthyroidism patients were between 18 and 65 years old and newly diagnosed, with a disease duration of less than 2 months. The study excluded patients with uncontrolled infections, other autoimmune diseases, pregnancy or lactation. Diagnoses were established on the basis of clinical symptoms, serum thyroxine and TRAb, thyroid ultrasound, and orbital computed tomography. For progressor patients, blood was drawn at the first diagnosis of hyperthyroidism, before any ophthalmopathy symptoms had appeared. PBMCs were isolated from about 9 ml of fresh peripheral blood by Ficoll-Paque density gradient centrifugation. Progressor patients were initially diagnosed with Graves' hyperthyroidism and developed ophthalmopathy during follow-up. Trizol reagent was used to extract total RNA, and RNA quality was then checked on an Agilent 2100 Bioanalyzer.

The sample consisted of blood. The TCR was taken from a woman aged 40-49 years with Graves' hyperthyroidism that later progressed to Graves' ophthalmopathy. The chain employs TRBV20-1 and TRBJ2-1, with 10 bases aligning to TRBD2. Here is the DNA: TGCAGTGCTAGAGATCTCGAGTCTAGCGGGGGCTCCGCCTACAATGAGCAGTTCTTC. Its translation reads: CSARDLESSGGSAYNEQFF.